Below are 22 T cell receptor beta chains sequenced from a single sample in a study of Graves' ophthalmopathy and Graves' hyperthyroidism. From RNA, the CDR3 regions of TCR beta chains were amplified and sequenced. Second-round multiplex PCR came after a first-round RT-PCR that employed HTBI primers. TCRdb reanalysed the multiplex PCR reads using MiXCR and keeps one entry per CDR3 protein. The sample shows hundreds of thousands of distinct CDR3 sequences, about a fifth of them seen only once. The sample taken for sequencing was peripheral blood. The receptors come from a woman younger than 30 with stable Graves' hyperthyroidism. Some clones in this sample may be carry-over from other donors' samples.

J is TRBJ2-7 and V is TRBV12-3 or TRBV12-4, with no clear D. The CDR3 loop spans 14 amino acids. The V end was cut by 3 bases, the J end by 5 bases, with 14 bases between. The CDR3 region is CASSFPGPPNEQYF. For the CDR3, the DNA is TGTGCCAGCAGTTTCCCAGGCCCCCCCAACGAGCAGTACTTC.

The rearrangement links TRBV6-7 to TRBJ1-1; D is undetermined. TRBV6-7 is marked as an open reading frame, function uncertain. The CDR3 length is 14 residues. V was pared by 9 bases and J by 1 base, with 15 bases between. The DNA for the CDR3 is TGTGCCAGTGGCCCGAAGGCCCCGAACACTGAAGCTTTCTTT. It specifies CASGPKAPNTEAFF.

The chain employs TRBV6-1 and TRBJ1-2, with 7 bases fitting TRBD1. Trimming cost V 4 bases and J 4 bases; bases outside gene matches: 6. This CDR3 spans 14 amino acids. The germline V gene encodes CDR1 MNHNS and CDR2 SASEGT. The CDR3 region is CASSARDSLYGYTF. For the CDR3, the DNA is TGTGCCAGCAGTGCCCGGGACAGTCTCTATGGCTACACCTTC.

This clonotype showed up just a few times. This sequence joins TRBV30 and TRBJ2-7; 10 bases are a match to TRBD1. This CDR3 contains 14 residues. Germline V CDR1 and CDR2: GTSNPN, SVGIG (reference sequence). Unmatched junction bases numbered 3, after V lost 1 base and J lost 3 bases. CDR3 amino acids: CAWSADRGIYEQYF. DNA for the CDR3: TGTGCCTGGAGTGCGGACAGGGGGATCTACGAGCAGTACTTC.

Only a few counts were recorded for this clonotype. A much larger clone is a single base away; this may be a read error. The genes are TRBV28 and TRBJ1-5; D is uncertain. This CDR3 is 12 amino acids long. Deletions cut 2 bases from V and 5 bases from J, with 4 bases between. CDR1 is MDHEN, CDR2 SYDVKM, per germline. For the CDR3, the DNA is TGTGCCAGCAGTTTAGGGCATCAGCCCCAGCATTTT. It translates to CASSLGHQPQHF.

V gene TRBV2 combines with J gene TRBJ1-1; D is possibly TRBD1 (5 bases). The CDR3 spans 11 residues. V was cut by 4 bases and J by 8 bases, with 8 bases left in between. The V gene's germline CDR1 is SNHLY and CDR2 FYNNEI. The CDR3 here is CASSARTEAFF. CDR3 bases: TGTGCCAGCAGTGCAAGGACAGAAGCTTTCTTT.

This sequence joins TRBV14 and TRBJ2-7; TRBD2 matches 7 bases. CDR1 and CDR2 from the germline V gene are SGHDN and FVKESK. V shed 4 bases and J 3 bases; nucleotides not matched to a gene: 3. CDR3 size: 13 residues. CDR3 sequence: CASSRDYHYEQYF. The CDR3 DNA follows: TGTGCCAGCAGCCGGGACTACCACTACGAGCAGTACTTC.

The chain joins TRBV12-3 or TRBV12-4 to TRBJ1-5; the D gene is possibly TRBD1 (5 bases). Trimming shortened V by 1 base and J by 13 bases, and 11 bases separated the two germline ends. The CDR3 loop spans 12 amino acids. In DNA form, the CDR3 reads TGTGCCAGCAGTTTAGTGGTCGGGGGTCAGCATTTT. Amino acids: CASSLVVGGQHF.

This rearrangement joins TRBV7-9 to TRBJ1-1, with D tentatively TRBD1 (6 bases). With 1 base removed from V and 6 bases from J, the gap between germline ends came to 15 bases. Germline V lookup: CDR1 SEHNR, CDR2 FQNEAQ (reference sequence). This CDR3 contains 15 residues. The DNA of the CDR3 is TGTGCCAGCAGCTTAGGGGGTGCAGGGGCCGCTGAAGCTTTCTTT. Residues: CASSLGGAGAAEAFF.

The V gene is TRBV27, the J gene TRBJ2-7; D possibly uses TRBD1 or TRBD2 (5 bases each). Germline V lookup: CDR1 MNHEY, CDR2 SMNVEV (reference sequence). Trimming cost V 3 bases and J 0 bases, with 12 bases left between them. The CDR3 totals 15 residues. This chain's CDR3 is CASSFQLGDSYEQYF. CDR3 sequence (DNA): TGTGCCAGCAGTTTTCAATTGGGGGACTCCTACGAGCAGTACTTC.

This clonotype was observed many times. J is TRBJ1-5 and V is TRBV6-5; D might be TRBD1 (5 bases). The CDR3 is 13 residues long. Germline V gives CDR1 MNHEY, CDR2 SVGAGI. With 3 bases removed from V and 4 bases from J, the gap between germline ends came to 7 bases. CDR3: CASSYGTNQPQHF. The CDR3 bases are TGTGCCAGCAGTTATGGGACGAATCAGCCCCAGCATTTT.

This clonotype came up a few times. The V gene is TRBV18, the J gene TRBJ2-4, with D possibly matching TRBD1 (7 bases). CDR1 KGHSH and CDR2 LQKENI come from the germline V gene. The CDR3 loop spans 14 amino acids. V lost 0 bases and J lost 8, with 11 bases in between. The CDR3 region has the DNA TGTGCCAGCTCACCACCGGCAGGGGGGTACATTCAGTACTTC. Amino acid sequence: CASSPPAGGYIQYF.

In its sample, this clonotype was seen many times. The V and J genes are TRBV11-2 and TRBJ1-2; the D gene is possibly TRBD1 (5 bases). The CDR3 is made up of 15 amino acids. The germline V gene has CDR1 SGHAT and CDR2 FQNNGV. Trimming removed 0 bases at V and 2 bases at J, with 10 bases between. CDR3 bases: TGTGCCAGCAGCTTAGATCGGGGACTAAACTATGGCTACACCTTC. Protein product: CASSLDRGLNYGYTF.

In its sample, this clonotype was seen a few times. A much larger clone lies one base from this, so it may be a read error. The chain carries TRBV12-3 or TRBV12-4 and TRBJ2-5; a weak D match, TRBD1 (5 bases). Trimming took off 6 bases at V and 2 bases at J, with 16 bases between the two ends. The CDR3 is made up of 15 amino acids. Written as DNA, the CDR3 is TGTGCCAGCAGGCCCTTTCGCAGGGCTCAAGAGACCCAGTACTTC. Amino acids: CASRPFRRAQETQYF.

V is TRBV12-3 or TRBV12-4 and J is TRBJ2-5, with D maybe TRBD1 (5 bases). The CDR3 consists of 14 residues. V was pared by 5 bases and J by 2 bases, with 12 bases between. The CDR3 here is CASSRTTEQETQYF. In DNA, the CDR3 is TGTGCCAGCAGTAGAACGACAGAGCAAGAGACCCAGTACTTC.

The rearrangement joins TRBV12-3 or TRBV12-4 to TRBJ2-7; 7 bases fit TRBD2. V lost 3 bases to trimming and J lost 3 bases; unmatched junction nucleotides: 11. CDR3 length: 16 amino acids. As DNA, the CDR3 is TGTGCCAGCAGTTTGGCTAGCGGACGGAGATTCTACGAGCAGTACTTC. Translation gives CASSLASGRRFYEQYF.

The table lists this clonotype with many counts. The chain uses TRBV30 and TRBJ1-2; tentative D call: TRBD1 (5 bases). The CDR3 totals 13 residues. The V gene's germline CDR1 is GTSNPN and CDR2 SVGIG (reference sequence). The V end was cut by 3 bases, the J end by 6 bases, with 14 bases between. The chain's CDR3 is CAWRERGTNGYTF. DNA for the CDR3: TGTGCCTGGAGAGAACGGGGCACGAATGGCTACACCTTC.

This clonotype was seen ten or more times. The J gene is TRBJ2-2, the V gene TRBV20-1, with TRBD1 as a possible D gene (6 bases). Trimming pared 4 bases from V and 8 bases from J, leaving 17 bases between. Looked up from germline, CDR1 is DFQATT and CDR2 is SNEGSKA (reference sequence). The CDR3 spans 14 residues. CDR3 sequence (DNA): TGCAGTGCTACCCGGACAGCCACAGTTGGGGAGCTGTTTTTT. Its protein product is CSATRTATVGELFF.

This chain links TRBV12-3 or TRBV12-4 with TRBJ1-1; D is perhaps TRBD1 (5 bases). The ends were cut back, 1 base at V and 10 bases at J, with 13 bases in the middle. The CDR3 runs to 13 residues. The chain's CDR3 is CASSLGAGFGAFF. CDR3 nucleotide sequence: TGTGCCAGCAGTTTAGGCGCAGGGTTCGGAGCTTTCTTT.

At least ten counts were recorded for this clonotype. The gene calls are TRBV28 and TRBJ2-7; 7 bases map to TRBD1. Germline V gives CDR1 MDHEN, CDR2 SYDVKM. The CDR3 has 14 residues. The V segment lost 4 bases and the J segment 5 bases; nucleotides outside the gene matches: 8. The CDR3 loop reads CASSSIPGQDEQYF. The CDR3 DNA is TGTGCCAGCAGTTCAATACCCGGACAGGACGAGCAGTACTTC.

This chain connects TRBV20-1 to TRBJ2-4; TRBD1 aligns across 8 bases. This CDR3 has 16 residues. The V segment lost 1 base and the J segment 2 bases; nucleotides outside the gene matches: 7. Germline V lookup: CDR1 DFQATT, CDR2 SNEGSKA (reference sequence). The CDR3 loop is CSARGQGARSKNIQYF. DNA for the CDR3: TGCAGTGCTAGAGGTCAGGGGGCAAGATCCAAAAACATTCAGTACTTC.

The rearrangement links TRBV4-1 to TRBJ2-7; D is possibly TRBD1 or TRBD2 (7 bases each). Trimming shortened V by 2 bases and J by 1 base, and 24 bases separated the two germline ends. CDR3 length: 19 amino acids. The V gene's germline CDR1 is MGHRA and CDR2 YSYEKL. CDR3 amino acids: CASSQKGATGAGHSYEQYF. DNA for the CDR3: TGCGCCAGCAGCCAAAAGGGGGCAACCGGAGCGGGGCATTCCTACGAGCAGTACTTC.